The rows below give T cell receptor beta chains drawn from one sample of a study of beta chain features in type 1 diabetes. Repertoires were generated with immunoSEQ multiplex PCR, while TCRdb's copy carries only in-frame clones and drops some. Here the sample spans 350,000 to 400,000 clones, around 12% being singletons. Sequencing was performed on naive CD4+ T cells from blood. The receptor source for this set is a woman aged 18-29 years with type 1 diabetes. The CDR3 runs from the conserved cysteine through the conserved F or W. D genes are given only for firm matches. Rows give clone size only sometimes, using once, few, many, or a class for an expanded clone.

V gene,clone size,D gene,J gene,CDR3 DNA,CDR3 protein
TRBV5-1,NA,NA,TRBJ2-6,TGCGCCAGCAGCTCCCGAGGCCCCTCCGGGGCCAACGTCCTGACTTTC,CASSSRGPSGANVLTF
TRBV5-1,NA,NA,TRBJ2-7,TGCGCCAGCAGCTTGGGGACAGTTTCCTCCTACGAGCAGTACTTC,CASSLGTVSSYEQYF
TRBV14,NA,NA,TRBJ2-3,TGTGCCAGCAGCCAAGTGGACAAGGTCACGCAGTATTTT,CASSQVDKVTQYF
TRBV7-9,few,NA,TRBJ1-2,TGTGCCAGCAGCTTAGTTGTCGTTAATGGCTACACCTTC,CASSLVVVNGYTF
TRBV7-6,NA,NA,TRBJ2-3,TGTGCCAGCAGCTTAGCGAGTTACACAGATACGCAGTATTTT,CASSLASYTDTQYF
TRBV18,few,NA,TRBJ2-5,TGTGCCAGCTCACCCTTGGCCGAGACCCAGTACTTC,CASSPLAETQYF
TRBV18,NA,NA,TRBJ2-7,TGTGCCAGCTCACCTAAAGACGCTTTGAGCGGTGGCTACGAGCAGTACTTC,CASSPKDALSGGYEQYF
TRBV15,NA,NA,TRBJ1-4,TGTGCCACCAGCGTGGAACAGGGAGATAAACTGTTTTTT,CATSVEQGDKLFF
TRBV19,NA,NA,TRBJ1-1,TGTGCCAGTAGTATAGCAGGGACACCGAACACTGAAGCTTTCTTT,CASSIAGTPNTEAFF
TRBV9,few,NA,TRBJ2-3,TGTGCCAGCAGTTCAATCGGACTTGGGCCGCAGTATTTT,CASSSIGLGPQYF
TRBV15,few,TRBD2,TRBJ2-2,TGTGCCACCAGCAGACTTTCTAGCGGCTATGCCGGGGAGCTGTTTTTT,CATSRLSSGYAGELFF
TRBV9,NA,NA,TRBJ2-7,TGTGCCAGCAGCGGGACACCTGGCTCCTACGAGCAGTACTTC,CASSGTPGSYEQYF
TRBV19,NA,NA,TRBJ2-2,TGTGCCAGTAGCCGTGGGCGGCGCGGGGATGGGAACACCGGGGAGCTGTTTTTT,CASSRGRRGDGNTGELFF
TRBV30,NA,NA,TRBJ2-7,TGTGCCTGGGGAGCCTTAAGCGAGCAGTACTTC,CAWGALSEQYF
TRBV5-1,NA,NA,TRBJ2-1,TGCGCCAGCACGGGTAGCGGAGGGAGCTCCTACAATGAGCAGTTCTTC,CASTGSGGSSYNEQFF
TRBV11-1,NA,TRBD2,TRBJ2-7,TGTGCCAGCAGCAATAGCGGGAGGGCCTCCTACGAGCAGTACTTC,CASSNSGRASYEQYF
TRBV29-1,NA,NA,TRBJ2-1,TGCAGCGTTGACGGGAGTGGGAGTGAGCAGTTCTTC,CSVDGSGSEQFF
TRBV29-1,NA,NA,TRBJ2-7,TGCAGCGCCACCAGTAGCAGAATTTCCTACGAGCAGTACTTC,CSATSSRISYEQYF
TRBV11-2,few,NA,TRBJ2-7,TGTGCCAGCAGCCGAGGTGTTAAGGGAGTCGGCGAGCAGTACTTC,CASSRGVKGVGEQYF
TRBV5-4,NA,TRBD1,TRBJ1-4,TGTGCCAGCAGCTACGGGACAGGGGAAAAACTGTTTTTT,CASSYGTGEKLFF
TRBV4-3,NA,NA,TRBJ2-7,TGCGCCAGCAGCCAGGGGTACAGGGACGAGCAGTACTTC,CASSQGYRDEQYF
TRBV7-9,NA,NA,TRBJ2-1,TGTGCCAGCAGCTTAGGTGCGGGCTCCTACAATGAGCAGTTCTTC,CASSLGAGSYNEQFF
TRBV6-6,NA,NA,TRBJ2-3,TGTGCCAGCAGCCCCCAGCGGGCGGTCACAGATACGCAGTATTTT,CASSPQRAVTDTQYF
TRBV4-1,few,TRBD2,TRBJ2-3,TGCGCCAGCAGCCAAAAGACTAGCGGGGTCTCACAGGATACGCAGTATTTT,CASSQKTSGVSQDTQYF
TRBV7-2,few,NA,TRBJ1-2,TGTGCCAGCAGCCGACAGTATGGCTACACCTTC,CASSRQYGYTF
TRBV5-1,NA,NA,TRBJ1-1,TGCGCCAGCAGCGTTGGGATCGGGGAGAACACTGAAGCTTTCTTT,CASSVGIGENTEAFF
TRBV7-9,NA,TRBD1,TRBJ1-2,TGTGCCAGCAGCCGGGACAGCTATGGCTACACCTTC,CASSRDSYGYTF
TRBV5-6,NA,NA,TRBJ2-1,TGTGCCAGCAGCTTGGTAGACAATGAGCAGTTCTTC,CASSLVDNEQFF
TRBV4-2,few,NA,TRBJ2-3,TGTGCCAGCAGCCAAGATTTAGGAGGACGTGTCATGACAGATACGCAGTATTTT,CASSQDLGGRVMTDTQYF
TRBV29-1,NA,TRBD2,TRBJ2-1,TGCAGCGTCACAAAGTTTGGACTAGCGGATTCCCGCGCCTACAATGAGCAGTTCTTC,CSVTKFGLADSRAYNEQFF
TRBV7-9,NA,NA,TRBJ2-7,TGTGCCAGCAGTCGGACTCAAAGCTCCTACGAGCAGTACTTC,CASSRTQSSYEQYF
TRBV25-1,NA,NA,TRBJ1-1,TGTGCCAGCAGTGAATATATGCCGGGAGCTGAAGCTTTCTTT,CASSEYMPGAEAFF
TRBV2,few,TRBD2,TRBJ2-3,TGTGCCAGCAGCCTCCAAGTGGGAGGGGATACGCAGTATTTT,CASSLQVGGDTQYF
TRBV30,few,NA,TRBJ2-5,TGTGCCTGGGGGAGAATGGTTGGCCAGTACTTC,CAWGRMVGQYF
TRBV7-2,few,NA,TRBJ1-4,TGTGCCAGCAGCTTAGCGGCAGGGACTAATGAAAAACTGTTTTTT,CASSLAAGTNEKLFF
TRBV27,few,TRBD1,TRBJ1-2,TGTGCCAGCAGCCTACAGGGGGCGGACGGCTACACCTTC,CASSLQGADGYTF
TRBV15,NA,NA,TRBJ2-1,TGTGCCACCAGGCCGGGACTTGAGAATGAGCAGTTCTTC,CATRPGLENEQFF
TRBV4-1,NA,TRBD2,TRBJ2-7,TGCGCCAGCAGCCCGGGACTAGCCTCCTACGAGCAGTACTTC,CASSPGLASYEQYF
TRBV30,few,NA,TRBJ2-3,TGTGCCTGGAGTCGAGGGTCTGCAGATACGCAGTATTTT,CAWSRGSADTQYF
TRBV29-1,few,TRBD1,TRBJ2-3,TGCAGCGGCACTAGGACAGGGAGGCCAGATACGCAGTATTTT,CSGTRTGRPDTQYF
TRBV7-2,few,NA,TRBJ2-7,TGTGCCAGCAGCTTAGAGTCGGCAGGGCCCTACGAGCAGTACTTC,CASSLESAGPYEQYF
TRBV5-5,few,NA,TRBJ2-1,TGTGCCAGCAGCGCACAGGGTTATGAGCAGTTCTTC,CASSAQGYEQFF
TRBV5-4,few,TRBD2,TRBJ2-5,TGTGCCAGCAGCTCCGTACTAGCGGGGGGAGGAGAGACCCAGTACTTC,CASSSVLAGGGETQYF
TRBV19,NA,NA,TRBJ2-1,TGTGCCAGTGCCAATCAGCGGGCGATCTACAATGAGCAGTTCTTC,CASANQRAIYNEQFF
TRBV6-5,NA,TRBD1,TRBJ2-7,TGTGCCAGCAGTCGATCGGGACAGGGGACCTACGAGCAGTACTTC,CASSRSGQGTYEQYF